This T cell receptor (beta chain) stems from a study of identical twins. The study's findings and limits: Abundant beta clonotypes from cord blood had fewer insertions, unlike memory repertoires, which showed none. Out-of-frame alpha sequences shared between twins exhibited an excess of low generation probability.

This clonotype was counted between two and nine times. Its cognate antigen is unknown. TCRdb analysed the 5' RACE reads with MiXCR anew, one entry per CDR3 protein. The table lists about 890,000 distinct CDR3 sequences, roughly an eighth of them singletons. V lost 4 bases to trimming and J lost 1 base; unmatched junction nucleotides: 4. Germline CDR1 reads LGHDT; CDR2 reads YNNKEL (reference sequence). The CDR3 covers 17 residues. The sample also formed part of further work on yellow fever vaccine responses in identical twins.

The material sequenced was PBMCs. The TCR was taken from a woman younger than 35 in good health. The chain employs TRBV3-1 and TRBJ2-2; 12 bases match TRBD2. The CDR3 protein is CASSRRLAGVNTGELFF. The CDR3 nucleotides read TGTGCCAGCAGCCGTCGACTAGCGGGAGTGAACACCGGGGAGCTGTTTTTT.